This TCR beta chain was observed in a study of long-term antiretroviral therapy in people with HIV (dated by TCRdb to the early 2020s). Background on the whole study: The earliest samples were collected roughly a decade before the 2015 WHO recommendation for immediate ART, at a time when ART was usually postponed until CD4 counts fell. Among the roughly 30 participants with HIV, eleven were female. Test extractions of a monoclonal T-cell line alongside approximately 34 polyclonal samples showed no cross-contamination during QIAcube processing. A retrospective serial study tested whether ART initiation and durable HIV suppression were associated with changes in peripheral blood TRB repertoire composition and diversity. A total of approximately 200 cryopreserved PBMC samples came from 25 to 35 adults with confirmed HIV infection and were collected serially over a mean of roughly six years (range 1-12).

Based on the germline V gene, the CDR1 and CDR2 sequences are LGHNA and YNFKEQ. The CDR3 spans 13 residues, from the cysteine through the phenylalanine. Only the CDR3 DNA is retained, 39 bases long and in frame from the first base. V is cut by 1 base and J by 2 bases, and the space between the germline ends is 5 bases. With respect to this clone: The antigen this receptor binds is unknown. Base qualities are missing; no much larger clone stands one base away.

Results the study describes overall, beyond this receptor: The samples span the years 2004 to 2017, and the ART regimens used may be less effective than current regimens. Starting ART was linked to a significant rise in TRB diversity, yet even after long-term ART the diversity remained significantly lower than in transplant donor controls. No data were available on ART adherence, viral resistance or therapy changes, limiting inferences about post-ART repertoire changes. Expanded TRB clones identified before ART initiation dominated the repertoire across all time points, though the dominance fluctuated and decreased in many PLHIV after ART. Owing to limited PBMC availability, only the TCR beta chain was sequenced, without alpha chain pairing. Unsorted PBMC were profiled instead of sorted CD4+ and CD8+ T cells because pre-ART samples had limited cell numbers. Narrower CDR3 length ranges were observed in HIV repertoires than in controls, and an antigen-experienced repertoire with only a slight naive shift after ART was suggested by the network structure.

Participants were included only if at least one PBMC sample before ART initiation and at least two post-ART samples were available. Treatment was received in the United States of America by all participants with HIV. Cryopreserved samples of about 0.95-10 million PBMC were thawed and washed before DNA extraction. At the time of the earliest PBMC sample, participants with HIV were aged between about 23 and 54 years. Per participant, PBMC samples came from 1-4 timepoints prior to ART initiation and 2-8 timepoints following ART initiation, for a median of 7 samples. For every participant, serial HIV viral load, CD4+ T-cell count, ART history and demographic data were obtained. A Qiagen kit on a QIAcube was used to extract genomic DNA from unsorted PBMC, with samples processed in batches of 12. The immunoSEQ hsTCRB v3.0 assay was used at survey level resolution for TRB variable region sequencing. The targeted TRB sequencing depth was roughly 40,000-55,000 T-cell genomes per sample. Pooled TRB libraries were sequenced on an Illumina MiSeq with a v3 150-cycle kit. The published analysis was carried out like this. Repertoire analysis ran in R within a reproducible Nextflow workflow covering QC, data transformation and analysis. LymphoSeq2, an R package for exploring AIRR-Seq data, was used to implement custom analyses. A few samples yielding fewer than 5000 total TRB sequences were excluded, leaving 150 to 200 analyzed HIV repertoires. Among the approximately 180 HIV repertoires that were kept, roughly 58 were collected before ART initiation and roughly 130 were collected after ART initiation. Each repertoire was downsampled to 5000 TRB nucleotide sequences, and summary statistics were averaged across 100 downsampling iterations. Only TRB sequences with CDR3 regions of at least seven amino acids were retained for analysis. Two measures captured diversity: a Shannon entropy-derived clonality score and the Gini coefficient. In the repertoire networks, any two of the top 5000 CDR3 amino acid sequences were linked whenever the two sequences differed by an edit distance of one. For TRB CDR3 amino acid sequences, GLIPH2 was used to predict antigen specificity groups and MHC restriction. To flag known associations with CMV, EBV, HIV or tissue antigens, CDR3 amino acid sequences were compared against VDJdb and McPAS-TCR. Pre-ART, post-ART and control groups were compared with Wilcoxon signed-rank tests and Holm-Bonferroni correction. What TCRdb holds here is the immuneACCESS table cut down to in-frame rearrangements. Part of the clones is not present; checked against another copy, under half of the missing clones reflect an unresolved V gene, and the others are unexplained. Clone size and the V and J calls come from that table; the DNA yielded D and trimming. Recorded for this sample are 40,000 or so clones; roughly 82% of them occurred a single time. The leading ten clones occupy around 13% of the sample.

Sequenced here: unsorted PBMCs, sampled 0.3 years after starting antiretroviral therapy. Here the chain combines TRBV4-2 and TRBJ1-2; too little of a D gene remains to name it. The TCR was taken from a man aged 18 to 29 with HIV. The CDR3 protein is CASSQGGNYGYTF. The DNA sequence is TGTGCCAGCAGCCAAGGAGGGAACTATGGCTACACCTTC.